Presented here are 8 T cell receptor beta chains from one specimen sequenced in a study of Ad26.COV2.S vaccination and SARS-CoV-2 variants. Using immunoSEQ multiplex PCR, the repertoire was profiled, and TCRdb retains in-frame clones only, with some absent. The sample holds around 270,000 clones, around nine tenths seen once. Treatment defined: about 20 received Ad26.COV2.S at low or high dose, single or two shots; about 5 received placebo; per-sample allocation not given. Collection of the samples took place on day 63 after the first injection of vaccine or placebo. The sample was peripheral blood, taken in a trial of Ad26.COV2.S vaccine versus placebo. Every receptor here comes from a person aged 18 to 59 who received the Ad26.COV2.S COVID-19 vaccine or a placebo.

This chain joins TRBV11-2 and TRBJ2-7; 9 positions match TRBD2. Losses at the gene ends were 3 bases for V and 4 bases for J; bases not matched to a gene: 7. This CDR3 is built from 15 residues. The germline V gene has CDR1 SGHAT and CDR2 FQNNGV. CDR3 bases: TGTGCCAGCAGCTTTGTAGCGGGAGTAGCGTACGAGCAGTACGTC. It codes for CASSFVAGVAYEQYV.

The chain links TRBV18 to TRBJ1-5; 8 nucleotides line up with TRBD1. Germline CDR1 KGHSH, CDR2 LQKENI. V lost 3 bases to trimming and J lost 7 bases; unmatched junction nucleotides: 5. The CDR3 is made up of 14 amino acids. The CDR3 DNA reads as TGTGCCAGCTCACCCCAGGGGGCCAAGCAGCCCCAGCATTTT. Amino acids: CASSPQGAKQPQHF.

The rearrangement joins TRBV5-1 to TRBJ1-2; tentative D call: TRBD1 (5 bases). The V gene lost 4 bases and the J gene lost 0 bases, with 16 bases spanning the gap. The length of the CDR3 is 16 residues. The germline V gene has CDR1 SGHRS and CDR2 YFSETQ. CDR3 DNA: TGCGCCAGCAGCCCGGGGCCGGGGGACCCTAACTATGGCTACACCTTC. Translation: CASSPGPGDPNYGYTF. The variable domain in full, with the rest retrieved from reference TRBV5-1 and TRBJ1-2, is KAGVTQTPRYLIKTRGQQVTLSCSPISGHRSVSWYQQTPGQGLQFLFEYFSETQRNKGNFPGRFSGRQFSNSRSEMNVSTLELGDSALYLCASSPGPGDPNYGYTFGSGTRLTVV.

This sequence joins TRBV6-5 and TRBJ2-7; D is possibly TRBD2 (5 bases). Per germline, CDR1 MNHEY and CDR2 SVGAGI. The ends were cut back, 2 bases at V and 3 bases at J, with 14 bases in the middle. CDR3 length: 15 amino acids. The chain's CDR3 is CASSYRAVQSYEQYF. The CDR3 coding sequence is TGTGCCAGCAGTTACCGAGCGGTACAGAGCTACGAGCAGTACTTC.

The chain is built from TRBV6-5 and TRBJ1-2; 8 nucleotides line up with TRBD1. CDR1 is MNHEY, CDR2 SVGAGI, per germline. This CDR3 region has 13 residues. V was pared by 3 bases and J by 8 bases, with 5 bases of the junction left unmatched. The CDR3 DNA is TGTGCCAGCAGTTATACAGGGGGGAGAGGCTACACCTTC. Its translation is CASSYTGGRGYTF.

The chain employs TRBV14 and TRBJ2-1; no clear D. CDR1 is SGHDN and CDR2 is FVKESK in the germline V gene. The CDR3 runs 16 residues. V lost 1 base, J lost 2 bases, and 12 bases lay in between. For the CDR3, the DNA is TGTGCCAGCAGCCAAGGGCCCAAGGATCCCTACAATGAGCAGTTCTTC. As protein: CASSQGPKDPYNEQFF.

The chain carries TRBV5-1 and TRBJ2-1; 10 nucleotides align to TRBD2. Germline V lookup: CDR1 SGHRS, CDR2 YFSETQ. The V gene end was trimmed by 4 bases and the J gene end by 4 bases; junction bases not matched to a gene: 14. The CDR3 is 18 residues long. CDR3: CASSVARLSGGVYNEQFF. The CDR3 nucleotides are TGCGCCAGCAGCGTAGCCCGTCTGAGCGGGGGGGTGTACAATGAGCAGTTCTTC.

V and J are TRBV7-2 and TRBJ1-1; D gene uncertain. Between the trimmed V and J ends, which lost 3 bases and 6 bases, there was a span of 11 bases. This CDR3 region has 13 residues. Germline CDR1 is SGHTA and CDR2 is FQGNSA. The CDR3 DNA follows: TGTGCCAGCAGCTTCTCGGTTCCGGCTGAAGCTTTCTTT. Translating gives CASSFSVPAEAFF.